The rows below give T cell receptor beta chains drawn from one sample of a study of blood T cell repertoires in COVID-19. The table came from immunoSEQ multiplex PCR; TCRdb's copy has only in-frame clones and leaves some out. Seen here are roughly 100,000 clones, 85% to 90% observed once, and the top ten hold around 5.5%. The sequenced sample was peripheral blood. All receptors derive from a human donor in a cohort sampled during active COVID-19. CDR3s include the opening cysteine and the closing phenylalanine or tryptophan. D genes are given only for firm matches. Rows may omit the clone size; those that give it use once, few, many or a size class.

V gene: TRBV27
D gene: TRBD2
clone size: .
J gene: TRBJ2-1
CDR3 protein: CASSPTQGSGRPNYNEQFF
CDR3 DNA: TGTGCCAGCAGTCCCACCCAGGGTAGCGGGAGGCCCAATTACAATGAGCAGTTCTTC

V gene: TRBV3-1/TRBV3-2
D gene: TRBD2
clone size: few
J gene: TRBJ2-1
CDR3 protein: CASSLGLAVDSYNEQFF
CDR3 DNA: TGTGCCAGCAGCCTCGGACTAGCGGTCGACTCCTACAATGAGCAGTTCTTC

V gene: TRBV7-9
D gene: TRBD2
clone size: .
J gene: TRBJ2-1
CDR3 protein: CASSLVVLAGGRIVDEQFF
CDR3 DNA: TGTGCCAGCAGCTTAGTTGTTTTGGCGGGAGGTCGTATTGTAGATGAGCAGTTCTTC

V gene: TRBV19
D gene: .
clone size: .
J gene: TRBJ1-5
CDR3 protein: CASRGTGNQPQHF
CDR3 DNA: TGTGCCTCGAGAGGCACAGGGAATCAGCCCCAGCATTTT

V gene: TRBV5-6
D gene: TRBD2
clone size: few
J gene: TRBJ2-5
CDR3 protein: CASRKPGLAGETQYF
CDR3 DNA: TGTGCCAGCAGGAAGCCGGGACTAGCGGGTGAGACCCAGTACTTC

V gene: TRBV5-4
D gene: .
clone size: .
J gene: TRBJ2-3
CDR3 protein: CASPRGGLDTQYF
CDR3 DNA: TGTGCCAGCCCGAGGGGGGGGTTGGATACGCAGTATTTT

V gene: TRBV6-2/TRBV6-3
D gene: TRBD1
clone size: .
J gene: TRBJ2-3
CDR3 protein: CASSYGSGGPDTQYF
CDR3 DNA: TGTGCCAGCAGTTACGGGTCAGGGGGCCCAGATACGCAGTATTTT

V gene: TRBV9
D gene: .
clone size: .
J gene: TRBJ1-6
CDR3 protein: CASSPSLPNSPLHF
CDR3 DNA: TGTGCCAGCAGCCCCAGTCTCCCAAATTCACCCCTCCACTTT

V gene: TRBV6-2/TRBV6-3
D gene: TRBD1
clone size: .
J gene: TRBJ1-1
CDR3 protein: CASSYSLGTGGSNTEAFF
CDR3 DNA: TGTGCCAGCAGTTACTCATTAGGGACAGGGGGTTCGAACACTGAAGCTTTCTTT

V gene: TRBV12-3/TRBV12-4
D gene: .
clone size: .
J gene: TRBJ2-7
CDR3 protein: CASSPGANEQYF
CDR3 DNA: TGTGCCAGCAGTCCTGGGGCGAACGAGCAGTACTTC

V gene: TRBV11-2
D gene: .
clone size: .
J gene: TRBJ2-7
CDR3 protein: CASSFYVGSYEQYF
CDR3 DNA: TGTGCCAGCAGCTTCTACGTTGGCTCCTACGAGCAGTACTTC

V gene: TRBV19
D gene: .
clone size: .
J gene: TRBJ2-2
CDR3 protein: CASSPPVETGELFF
CDR3 DNA: TGTGCCAGTTCCCCCCCAGTTGAAACCGGGGAGCTGTTTTTT

V gene: TRBV19
D gene: TRBD2
clone size: .
J gene: TRBJ2-1
CDR3 protein: CASSIDFGTSGYNEQFF
CDR3 DNA: TGTGCCAGTAGTATAGATTTTGGGACTAGCGGCTACAATGAGCAGTTCTTC

V gene: TRBV29-1
D gene: .
clone size: .
J gene: TRBJ1-4
CDR3 protein: CSVAVRGNEKLFF
CDR3 DNA: TGCAGCGTTGCGGTCAGGGGTAACGAAAAACTGTTTTTT

V gene: TRBV6-1
D gene: .
clone size: once
J gene: TRBJ1-5
CDR3 protein: CASSEISNQPQHF
CDR3 DNA: TGTGCCAGCAGTGAAATCTCCAATCAGCCCCAGCATTTT

V gene: TRBV5-1
D gene: TRBD2
clone size: few
J gene: TRBJ2-2
CDR3 protein: CASTPSAGGTNTGELFF
CDR3 DNA: TGCGCCAGCACACCCTCCGCGGGGGGCACGAACACCGGGGAGCTGTTTTTT

V gene: TRBV5-1
D gene: TRBD1
clone size: .
J gene: TRBJ1-2
CDR3 protein: CASSTRQGTYGYTF
CDR3 DNA: TGCGCCAGCAGCACTCGACAGGGGACCTATGGCTACACCTTC

V gene: TRBV27
D gene: TRBD2
clone size: .
J gene: TRBJ2-3
CDR3 protein: CASSPSRGAQYF
CDR3 DNA: TGTGCCAGCAGTCCCTCCCGGGGGGCGCAGTATTTT

V gene: TRBV29-1
D gene: TRBD2
clone size: .
J gene: TRBJ2-3
CDR3 protein: CSVEGTSGPSSTDTQYF
CDR3 DNA: TGCAGCGTTGAAGGGACTAGCGGGCCATCAAGCACAGATACGCAGTATTTT

V gene: TRBV9
D gene: TRBD1
clone size: .
J gene: TRBJ2-7
CDR3 protein: CASSASGQATYEQYF
CDR3 DNA: TGTGCCAGCAGCGCCTCGGGACAGGCGACCTACGAGCAGTACTTC

V gene: TRBV19
D gene: .
clone size: .
J gene: TRBJ2-7
CDR3 protein: CASSRRQPVGEQYF
CDR3 DNA: TGTGCCAGTAGTAGGCGACAGCCTGTGGGTGAGCAGTACTTC

V gene: TRBV3-1/TRBV3-2
D gene: TRBD1
clone size: .
J gene: TRBJ1-6
CDR3 protein: CAISQTGTGDSPLHF
CDR3 DNA: TGTGCCATCTCCCAAACCGGGACAGGGGATTCACCCCTCCACTTT

V gene: TRBV19
D gene: .
clone size: .
J gene: TRBJ1-1
CDR3 protein: CASSISRVGPEAFF
CDR3 DNA: TGTGCCAGTAGTATCAGCAGGGTAGGACCTGAAGCTTTCTTT

V gene: TRBV29-1
D gene: .
clone size: .
J gene: TRBJ2-2
CDR3 protein: CSVPRDWPNTGELFF
CDR3 DNA: TGCAGCGTTCCCCGCGACTGGCCAAACACCGGGGAGCTGTTTTTT

V gene: TRBV13
D gene: .
clone size: .
J gene: TRBJ2-3
CDR3 protein: CASSLTGPTDTQYF
CDR3 DNA: TGTGCCAGCAGCTTAACAGGGCCCACAGATACGCAGTATTTT

V gene: TRBV7-9
D gene: .
clone size: .
J gene: TRBJ1-3
CDR3 protein: CASSMTEALINTIYF
CDR3 DNA: TGTGCCAGCAGCATGACAGAGGCTCTAATAAACACCATATATTTT

V gene: TRBV11-2
D gene: TRBD2
clone size: .
J gene: TRBJ2-2
CDR3 protein: CASRNPRWREPGELFF
CDR3 DNA: TGTGCCAGCAGAAACCCCCGATGGCGGGAGCCCGGGGAGCTGTTTTTT

V gene: TRBV28
D gene: .
clone size: .
J gene: TRBJ2-7
CDR3 protein: CASSRRGADEQYF
CDR3 DNA: TGTGCCAGCAGTCGCCGCGGGGCTGACGAGCAGTACTTC

V gene: TRBV5-5
D gene: TRBD1
clone size: .
J gene: TRBJ1-4
CDR3 protein: CASSNPGQGDEKLFF
CDR3 DNA: TGTGCCAGCAGCAACCCGGGACAGGGGGACGAAAAACTGTTTTTT

V gene: TRBV6-4
D gene: .
clone size: once
J gene: TRBJ2-2
CDR3 protein: CASREVWNTGELFF
CDR3 DNA: TGTGCCAGCAGGGAGGTGTGGAACACCGGGGAGCTGTTTTTT

V gene: TRBV18
D gene: .
clone size: .
J gene: TRBJ1-1
CDR3 protein: CASSPNRVGTEAFF
CDR3 DNA: TGTGCCAGCTCACCTAACAGGGTTGGCACTGAAGCTTTCTTT